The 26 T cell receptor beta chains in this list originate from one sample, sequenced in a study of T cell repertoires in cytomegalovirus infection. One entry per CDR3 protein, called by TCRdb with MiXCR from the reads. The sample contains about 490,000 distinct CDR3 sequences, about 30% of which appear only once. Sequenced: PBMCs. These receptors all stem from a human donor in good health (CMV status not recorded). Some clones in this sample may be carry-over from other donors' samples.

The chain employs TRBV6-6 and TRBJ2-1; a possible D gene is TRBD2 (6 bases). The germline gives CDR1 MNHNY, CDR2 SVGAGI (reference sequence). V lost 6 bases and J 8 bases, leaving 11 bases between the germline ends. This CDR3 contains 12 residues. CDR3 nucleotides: TGTGCCAGCAGGCTAGCGACGGATGAGCAGTTCTTC. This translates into CASRLATDEQFF.

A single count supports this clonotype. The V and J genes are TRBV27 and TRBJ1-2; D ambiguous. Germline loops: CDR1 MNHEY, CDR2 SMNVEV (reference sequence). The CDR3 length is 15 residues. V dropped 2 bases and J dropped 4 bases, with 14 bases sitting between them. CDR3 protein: CASSLRVGYSYGYTF. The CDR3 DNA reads TGTGCCAGCAGTTTACGTGTAGGATACTCCTATGGCTACACCTTC.

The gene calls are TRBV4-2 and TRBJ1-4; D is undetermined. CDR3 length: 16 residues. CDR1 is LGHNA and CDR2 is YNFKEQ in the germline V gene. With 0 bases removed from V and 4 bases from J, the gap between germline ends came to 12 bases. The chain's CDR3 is CASSQEGSANNEKLFF. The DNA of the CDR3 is TGTGCCAGCAGCCAAGAAGGGTCGGCCAATAATGAAAAACTGTTTTTT.

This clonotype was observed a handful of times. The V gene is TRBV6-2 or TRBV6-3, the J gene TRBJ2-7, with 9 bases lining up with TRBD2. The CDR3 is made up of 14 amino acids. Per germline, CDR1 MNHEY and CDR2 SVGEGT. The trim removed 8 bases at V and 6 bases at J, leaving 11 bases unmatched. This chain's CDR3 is CASGEVAGEVEQYF. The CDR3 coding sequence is TGTGCCAGCGGGGAGGTAGCGGGAGAGGTCGAGCAGTACTTC.

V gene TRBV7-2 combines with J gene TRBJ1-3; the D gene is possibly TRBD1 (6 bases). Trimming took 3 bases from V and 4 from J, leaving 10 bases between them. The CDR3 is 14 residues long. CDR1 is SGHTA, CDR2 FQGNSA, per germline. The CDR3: CASSFSTGGNTIYF. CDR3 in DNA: TGTGCCAGCAGCTTCTCAACAGGGGGAAACACCATATATTTT.

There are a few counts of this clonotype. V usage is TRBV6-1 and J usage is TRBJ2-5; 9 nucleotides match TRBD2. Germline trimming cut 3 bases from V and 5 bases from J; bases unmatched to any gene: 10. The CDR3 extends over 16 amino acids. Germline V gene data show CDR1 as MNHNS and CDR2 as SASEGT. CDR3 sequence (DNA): TGTGCCAGCAGTGAGCACCCGGGACTAGCTTCGGAGACCCAGTACTTC. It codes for CASSEHPGLASETQYF.

CDR3 sequence (DNA): TGTGCCAGCAGTAACGGACTAGCGGGGCCGGGGGGAAATGAGCAGTTCTTC. Its translation is CASSNGLAGPGGNEQFF. J is TRBJ2-1 and V is TRBV6-2 or TRBV6-3, with 12 bases identical to TRBD2. CDR3 length equals 17 residues. Germline V gives CDR1 MNHEY, CDR2 SVGEGT. V shed 5 bases and J 7 bases; nucleotides not matched to a gene: 12.

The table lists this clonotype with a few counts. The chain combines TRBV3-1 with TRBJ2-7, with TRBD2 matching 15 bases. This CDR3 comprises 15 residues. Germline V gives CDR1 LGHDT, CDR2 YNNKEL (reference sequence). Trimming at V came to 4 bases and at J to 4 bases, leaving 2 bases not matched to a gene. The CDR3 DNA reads TGTGCCAGCAGCCTCGGGACTAGCGGGAGGTACGAGCAGTACTTC. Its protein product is CASSLGTSGRYEQYF.

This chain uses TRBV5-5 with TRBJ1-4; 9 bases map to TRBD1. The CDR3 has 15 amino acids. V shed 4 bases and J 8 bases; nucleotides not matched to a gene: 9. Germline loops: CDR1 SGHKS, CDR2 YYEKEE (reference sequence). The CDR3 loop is CASSVTGQGDEKLFF. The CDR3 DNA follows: TGTGCCAGCAGCGTAACGGGACAGGGAGACGAAAAACTGTTTTTT.

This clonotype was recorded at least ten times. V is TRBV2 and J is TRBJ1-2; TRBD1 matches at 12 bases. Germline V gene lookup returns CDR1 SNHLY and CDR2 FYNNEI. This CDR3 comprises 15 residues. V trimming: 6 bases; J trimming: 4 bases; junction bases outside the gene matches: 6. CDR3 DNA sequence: TGTGCCAGCAGCGGGACAGGGGGCGCTTCCTATGGCTACACCTTC. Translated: CASSGTGGASYGYTF. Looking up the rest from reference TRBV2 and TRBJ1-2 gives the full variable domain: EPEVTQTPSHQVTQMGQEVILRCVPISNHLYFYWYRQILGQKVEFLVSFYNNEISEKSEIFDDQFSVERPDGSNFTLKIRSTKLEDSAMYFCASSGTGGASYGYTFGSGTRLTVV.

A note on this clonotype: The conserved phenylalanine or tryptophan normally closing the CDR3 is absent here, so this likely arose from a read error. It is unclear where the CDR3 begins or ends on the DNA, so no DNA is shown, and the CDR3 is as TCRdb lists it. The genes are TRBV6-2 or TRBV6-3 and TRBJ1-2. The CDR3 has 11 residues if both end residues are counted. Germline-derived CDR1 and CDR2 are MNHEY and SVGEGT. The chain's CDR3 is CASKPGEAEEL.

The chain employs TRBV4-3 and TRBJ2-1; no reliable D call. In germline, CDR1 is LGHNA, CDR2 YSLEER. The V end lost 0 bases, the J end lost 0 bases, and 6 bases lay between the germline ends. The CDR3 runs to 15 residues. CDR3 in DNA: TGCGCCAGCAGCCAAGATGCCAACTCCTACAATGAGCAGTTCTTC. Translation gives CASSQDANSYNEQFF.

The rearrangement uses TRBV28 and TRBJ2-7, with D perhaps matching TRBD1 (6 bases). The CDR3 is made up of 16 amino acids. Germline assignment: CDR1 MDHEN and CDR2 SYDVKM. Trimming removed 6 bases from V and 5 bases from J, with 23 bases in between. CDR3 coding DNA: TGTGCCAGCAGCCCTCCGGGTGGAAGAGAGGGGGACGAGCAGTACTTC. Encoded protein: CASSPPGGREGDEQYF.

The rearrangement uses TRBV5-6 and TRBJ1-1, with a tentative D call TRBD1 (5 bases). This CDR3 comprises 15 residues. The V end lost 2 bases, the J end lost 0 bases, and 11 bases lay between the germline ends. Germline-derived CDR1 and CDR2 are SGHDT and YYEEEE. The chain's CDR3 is CASSFPDIMNTEAFF. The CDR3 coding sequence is TGTGCCAGCAGCTTCCCGGACATCATGAACACTGAAGCTTTCTTT.

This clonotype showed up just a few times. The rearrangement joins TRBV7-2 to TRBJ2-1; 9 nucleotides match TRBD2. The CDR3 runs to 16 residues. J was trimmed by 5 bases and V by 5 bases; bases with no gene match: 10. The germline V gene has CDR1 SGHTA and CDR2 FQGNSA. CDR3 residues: CASSPPWREGDNEQFF. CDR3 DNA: TGTGCCAGCAGCCCCCCTTGGCGGGAGGGAGACAATGAGCAGTTCTTC.

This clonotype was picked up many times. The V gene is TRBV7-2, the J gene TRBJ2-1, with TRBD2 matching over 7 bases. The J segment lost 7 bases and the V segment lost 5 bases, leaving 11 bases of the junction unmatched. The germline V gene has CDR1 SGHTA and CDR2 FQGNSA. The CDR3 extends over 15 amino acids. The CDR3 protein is CASSRQAGIFNEQFF. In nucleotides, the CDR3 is TGTGCCAGCAGCCGCCAAGCGGGAATATTTAATGAGCAGTTCTTC.

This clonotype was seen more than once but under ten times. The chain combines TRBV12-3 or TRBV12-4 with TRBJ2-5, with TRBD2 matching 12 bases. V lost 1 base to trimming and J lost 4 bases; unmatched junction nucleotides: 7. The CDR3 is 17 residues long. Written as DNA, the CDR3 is TGTGCCAGCAGTTTAGGATTACTAGCGGGAGGTTTAGAGACCCAGTACTTC. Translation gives CASSLGLLAGGLETQYF.

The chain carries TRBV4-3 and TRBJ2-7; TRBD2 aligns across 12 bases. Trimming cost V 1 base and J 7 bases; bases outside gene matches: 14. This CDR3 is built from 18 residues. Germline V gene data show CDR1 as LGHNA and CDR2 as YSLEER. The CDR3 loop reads CASSQGVFVQGLAGEQYF. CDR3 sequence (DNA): TGCGCCAGCAGCCAAGGCGTATTCGTACAGGGACTAGCGGGTGAGCAGTACTTC.

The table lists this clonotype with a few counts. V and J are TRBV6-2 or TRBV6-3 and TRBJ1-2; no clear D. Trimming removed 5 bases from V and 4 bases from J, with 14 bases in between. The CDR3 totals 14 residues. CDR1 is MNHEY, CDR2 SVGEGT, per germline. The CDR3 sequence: CASSGPTRTYGYTF. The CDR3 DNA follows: TGTGCCAGCAGTGGACCTACGCGTACCTATGGCTACACCTTC.

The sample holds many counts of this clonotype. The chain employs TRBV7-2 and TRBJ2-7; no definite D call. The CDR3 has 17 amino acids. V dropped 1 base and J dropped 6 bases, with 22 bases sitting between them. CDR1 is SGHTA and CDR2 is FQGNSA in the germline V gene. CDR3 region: CASSLEKTPTITLEQYF. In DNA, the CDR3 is TGTGCCAGCAGCTTAGAAAAAACACCTACCATAACCCTCGAGCAGTACTTC.

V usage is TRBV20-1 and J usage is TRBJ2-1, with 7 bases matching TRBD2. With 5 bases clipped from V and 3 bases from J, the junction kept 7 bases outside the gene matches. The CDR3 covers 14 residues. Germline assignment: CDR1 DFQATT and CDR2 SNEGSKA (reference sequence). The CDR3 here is CSASRLAGYNEQFF. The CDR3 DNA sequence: TGCAGTGCTTCCCGACTAGCCGGCTACAATGAGCAGTTCTTC.

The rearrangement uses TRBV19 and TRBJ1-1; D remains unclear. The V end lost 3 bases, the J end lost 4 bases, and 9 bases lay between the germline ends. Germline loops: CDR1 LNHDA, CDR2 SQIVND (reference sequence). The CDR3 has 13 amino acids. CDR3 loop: CASSIGRFTEAFF. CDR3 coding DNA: TGTGCCAGTAGTATCGGGCGATTCACTGAAGCTTTCTTT.

The CDR3 region has the DNA TGTGCCACCAGCAGATTCCCATTTAGCGGGAGGGCCTACGAGCAGTACGTC. Amino acids: CATSRFPFSGRAYEQYV. The chain combines TRBV15 with TRBJ2-7; TRBD2 matches at 11 bases. V was pared by 2 bases and J by 2 bases, with 8 bases of the junction left unmatched. The CDR3 extends over 17 amino acids. Per germline, CDR1 LNHNV and CDR2 YYDKDF (reference sequence).

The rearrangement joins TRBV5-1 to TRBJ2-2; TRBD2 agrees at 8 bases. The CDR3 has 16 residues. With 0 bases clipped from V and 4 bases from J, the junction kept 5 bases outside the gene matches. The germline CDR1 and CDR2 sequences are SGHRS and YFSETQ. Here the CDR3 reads CASSLGLAFGTGELFF. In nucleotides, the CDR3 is TGCGCCAGCAGCTTGGGACTAGCGTTTGGCACCGGGGAGCTGTTTTTT.

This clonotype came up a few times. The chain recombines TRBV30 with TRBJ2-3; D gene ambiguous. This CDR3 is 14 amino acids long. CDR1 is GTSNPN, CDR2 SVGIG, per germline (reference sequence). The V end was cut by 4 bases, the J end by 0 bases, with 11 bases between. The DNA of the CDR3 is TGTGCCTGGAATTCTGCCGTTAGCACAGATACGCAGTATTTT. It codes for CAWNSAVSTDTQYF.

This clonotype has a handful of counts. DNA of the CDR3: TGTGCCAGCAGTGACAGGGAGGACCTGGAGACTGAAGCTTTCTTT. It translates to CASSDREDLETEAFF. V gene TRBV2 combines with J gene TRBJ1-1, with D possibly TRBD1 on 5 matching bases. CDR3 length equals 15 residues. The germline V gene has CDR1 SNHLY and CDR2 FYNNEI. V was clipped by 3 bases and J by 5 bases, with 16 bases between them. Filled out from reference TRBV2 and TRBJ1-1, the complete variable domain reads EPEVTQTPSHQVTQMGQEVILRCVPISNHLYFYWYRQILGQKVEFLVSFYNNEISEKSEIFDDQFSVERPDGSNFTLKIRSTKLEDSAMYFCASSDREDLETEAFFGQGTRLTVV.